This paragraph reports one T cell receptor beta chain. This clone is a singleton in its sample. Its antigen target is currently unknown. No clone much larger than this one lies a single base away; base qualities are absent. The data were taken from a study of OX40 agonist ivuxolimab in advanced cancers. For the wider study: Ivuxolimab, which targeted the costimulatory receptor OX40 (CD134), was an agonistic, fully human IgG2 monoclonal antibody. Intravenous ivuxolimab was administered to patients every 2 weeks at six dose levels: 0.01, 0.1, 0.3, 1.5, 3 and 10 mg/kg. Of the approximately 50 patients in dose escalation, around 20 had hepatocellular carcinoma, about 15 had melanoma, 9 had renal cell carcinoma and 9 had head and neck cancer. In the dose-escalation cohort, 70% to 85% of patients were male, and the mean age was 60 years with a range of roughly 20 to 80. Patients were allowed to have had prior anti-PD-1, anti-PD-L1 or anti-CTLA-4 therapy, and approximately 43% of the dose-escalation patients had previously received checkpoint inhibitors. Partial responses were achieved by three dose-escalation patients, of whom one had hepatocellular carcinoma and two had cutaneous melanoma. The point of sequencing TCRbeta in the periphery was to test whether ivuxolimab changed TCR sequence diversity and drove clonal T-cell expansion. The paper reports the monotherapy dose-escalation portion (N of about 47 patients) of the phase I ivuxolimab trial. Results and caveats for the whole study, not just this receptor: In the 0.1-3.0 mg/kg groups, partial responders were among the patients with the lowest normalized peripheral clonal expansion, particularly in CD8+ T cells. The antigen specificity of the peripheral T cells that underwent clonal expansion was not determined. After ivuxolimab, more expanded clones were found on average in CD8+ T cells than in CD4+ T cells. At doses of 0.1 to 3.0 mg/kg, clonal expansion of both CD4+ and CD8+ T cells in blood was seen between baseline and week 6. Low levels of normalized T-cell clonal expansion were also seen in some patients who did not respond.

The trial excluded patients who had a history of autoimmune disease or were on systemic immunosuppression. Peripheral blood for TCR sequencing was collected from all dose cohorts at baseline, on cycle 4 day 1, and on cycle 7 day 1. Samples were obtained from an open-label, multicenter, first-in-human phase I dose-escalation trial of ivuxolimab. The trial enrolled adults with locally advanced or metastatic head and neck squamous cell, hepatocellular, melanoma or renal cell carcinoma. Before TCR sequencing, CD4+ and CD8+ T cells were separately sorted from peripheral blood. Genomic DNA was isolated from the sorted cells so that the TCRbeta CDR3 region could be sequenced. TCRbeta CDR3 regions were sequenced using the immunoSEQ Assay. TCRdb holds this immuneACCESS table with in-frame rearrangements only. Some clones are missing; in checked studies, unresolved V genes explain under half, and the rest has no known cause. The sample includes about 73,000 clones, with around 90% observed a single time. The ten biggest clones cover roughly 11% of the sample.

The germline V gene supplies CDR1 SQVTM and CDR2 ANQGSEA. Inclusive of the bounding cysteine and phenylalanine, the CDR3 is 8 residues long. Only the CDR3 DNA stays, 24 bases, in frame from base 1. The source was CD4+ or CD8+ T cells sorted from blood, collected in a trial of the OX40 agonist ivuxolimab. Recombination linked TRBV29-1 to TRBJ2-1; the D gene remains uncertain. This TCR was sampled from an adult with an advanced solid tumor such as melanoma, head and neck, liver or kidney cancer. At the DNA level, the sequence is TGCACTTACAATGAGCAGTTCTTC. Its product reads: CTYNEQFF.